One and the same sample provided the 19 T cell receptor beta chains below, sequenced in a study of T cell changes during pregnancy in multiple sclerosis. Profiling relied on immunoSEQ multiplex PCR, and the TCRdb table lists in-frame clones only, not all of them. The top ten clones hold approximately 0.49% of a sample with 48,000 or so clones, 94% of them seen once. The sample in question was CD4+ T cells from peripheral blood mononuclear cells, obtained in the first trimester of pregnancy. The receptors originated from a female donor with multiple sclerosis, enrolled in a pregnancy study.

V usage is TRBV2 and J usage is TRBJ1-2; 8 bases fit TRBD1. The CDR3 has 15 residues. CDR1 is SNHLY, CDR2 FYNNEI, per germline. The junction had 8 bases not matched to a gene; V was cut back by 4 bases and J by 4 bases. The CDR3 is CASSGVGQGGYGYTF. CDR3 bases: TGTGCCAGCAGTGGGGTCGGACAGGGTGGCTATGGCTACACCTTC.

This clone showed up just once. V is TRBV7-9 and J is TRBJ2-2, with 11 bases lining up with TRBD2. The CDR3 loop spans 15 amino acids. The V gene end was trimmed by 5 bases and the J gene end by 6 bases; junction bases not matched to a gene: 5. Germline CDR1 reads SEHNR; CDR2 reads FQNEAQ (reference sequence). The CDR3 sequence is CASSKTSGGPGELFF. The CDR3 bases are TGTGCCAGCAGCAAAACTAGCGGGGGACCCGGGGAGCTGTTTTTT. Combining the CDR3 with reference TRBV7-9 and TRBJ2-2 gives the whole variable domain DTGVSQNPRHKITKRGQNVTFRCDPISEHNRLYWYRQTLGQGPEFLTYFQNEAQLEKSRLLSDRFSAERPKGSFSTLEIQRTEQGDSAMYLCASSKTSGGPGELFFGEGSRLTVL.

The chain joins TRBV5-4 to TRBJ2-7; no firm D call. Trimming removed 0 bases at V and 0 bases at J, with 7 bases between. The CDR3 runs to 14 residues. The germline V gene has CDR1 SGHNT and CDR2 YYREEE (reference sequence). The DNA of the CDR3 is TGTGCCAGCAGCTTGGGGCAAGACTCCTACGAGCAGTACTTC. Its translation: CASSLGQDSYEQYF.

The chain recombines TRBV30 with TRBJ1-6, with D maybe TRBD1 (5 bases). The CDR3 covers 15 residues. With 0 bases removed from V and 10 bases from J, the gap between germline ends came to 16 bases. Germline-derived CDR1 and CDR2 are GTSNPN and SVGIG (reference sequence). CDR3 loop: CAWSVGAGEGSPLHF. The DNA for the CDR3 is TGTGCCTGGAGTGTAGGGGCGGGAGAAGGATCACCCCTCCACTTT.

The chain carries TRBV9 and TRBJ2-2, with TRBD2 identical over 13 bases. Germline V gene data show CDR1 as SGDLS and CDR2 as YYNGEE. With 3 bases clipped from V and 1 base from J, the junction kept 3 bases outside the gene matches. The CDR3 contains 17 residues. CDR3 coding DNA: TGTGCCAGCAGCGCCCGGACTAGCGGGGGGAACACCGGGGAGCTGTTTTTT. Protein sequence: CASSARTSGGNTGELFF.

In this sample, this clone turned up a few times. The chain recombines TRBV4-1 with TRBJ1-2; 8 bases align to TRBD1. Germline lookup yields CDR1 MGHRA and CDR2 YSYEKL. This CDR3 has 16 amino acids. Losses at the gene ends were 0 bases for V and 3 bases for J; bases not matched to a gene: 6. The CDR3 loop is CASSQETQGAYYGYTF. CDR3 DNA: TGCGCCAGCAGCCAAGAAACCCAGGGGGCGTACTATGGCTACACCTTC.

This clone was counted once. The J gene is TRBJ2-7, the V gene TRBV7-8; 7 bases align to TRBD1. The length of the CDR3 is 14 residues. Looked up from germline, CDR1 is SGHVS and CDR2 is FQNEAQ. The V gene end was trimmed by 7 bases and the J gene end by 0 bases; junction bases not matched to a gene: 6. For the CDR3, the DNA is TGTGCCAGCACCCGGGACAGTGGCTCCTACGAGCAGTACTTC. It yields the protein CASTRDSGSYEQYF.

This chain connects TRBV7-9 to TRBJ2-5; D is undetermined. V lost 2 bases and J 5 bases, leaving 12 bases between the germline ends. Looked up from germline, CDR1 is SEHNR and CDR2 is FQNEAQ (reference sequence). The CDR3 covers 14 residues. CDR3 in amino acids: CASSLRLSEETQYF. In DNA form, the CDR3 reads TGTGCCAGCAGCTTACGGCTTTCGGAGGAGACCCAGTACTTC.

The rearrangement joins TRBV27 to TRBJ1-3, with unresolved D. Germline CDR1 MNHEY, CDR2 SMNVEV (reference sequence). The CDR3 loop spans 15 amino acids. Trimming removed 6 bases at V and 1 base at J, with 13 bases between. CDR3 sequence: CASRPLGLSGNTIYF. The CDR3 bases are TGTGCCAGCAGACCACTAGGGCTTTCTGGAAACACCATATATTTT.

The DNA of the CDR3 is TGTGCCCCGGCGGCCCCCTCAGAGACCCAGTACTTC. Amino acids: CAPAAPSETQYF. V gene TRBV6-1 combines with J gene TRBJ2-5; D call uncertain. Germline lookup yields CDR1 MNHNS and CDR2 SASEGT. With 11 bases removed from V and 4 bases from J, the gap between germline ends came to 14 bases. The CDR3 sequence is 12 residues long.

This rearrangement joins TRBV5-1 to TRBJ2-3, with 8 positions matching TRBD2. The CDR3 runs 15 residues. The junction had 7 bases not matched to a gene; V was cut back by 4 bases and J by 3 bases. Looked up from germline, CDR1 is SGHRS and CDR2 is YFSETQ. The CDR3 is CASSRSGVGTDTQYF. CDR3 in DNA: TGCGCCAGCAGCCGTAGCGGGGTTGGTACAGATACGCAGTATTTT.

The chain recombines TRBV27 with TRBJ2-2; perhaps TRBD1 as D (6 bases). V gave up 7 bases and J gave up 9 bases, with 9 bases separating them. The V gene's germline CDR1 is MNHEY and CDR2 SMNVEV (reference sequence). There are 11 residues in the CDR3. DNA of the CDR3: TGTGCCAGCATCGGACAGAGGGAGCTGTTTTTT. Its protein product is CASIGQRELFF.

The chain has TRBV6-1 and TRBJ2-1, with TRBD2 matching over 13 bases. CDR3 length: 15 residues. Germline values: CDR1 MNHNS, CDR2 SASEGT. Germline trimming cut 10 bases from V and 5 bases from J; bases unmatched to any gene: 8. The CDR3 here is CANSMTSGGNNEQFF. CDR3 DNA: TGTGCCAACTCGATGACTAGCGGGGGGAACAATGAGCAGTTCTTC.

The chain carries TRBV7-6 and TRBJ2-6; 11 nucleotides align to TRBD2. The CDR3 consists of 19 residues. With 1 base clipped from V and 0 bases from J, the junction kept 5 bases outside the gene matches. From germline, CDR1 is SGHVS and CDR2 FNYEAQ. DNA of the CDR3: TGTGCCAGCAGCTTAGGGGGACTAGCGGTTTTCTCTGGGGCCAACGTCCTGACTTTC. This translates into CASSLGGLAVFSGANVLTF.

The gene calls are TRBV10-3 and TRBJ1-4; a weak D match, TRBD1 (5 bases). With 3 bases removed from V and 7 bases from J, the gap between germline ends came to 18 bases. The CDR3 contains 16 residues. The germline V gene encodes CDR1 ENHRY and CDR2 SYGVKD. The CDR3 reads CAISDPGGSGGEKLFF. CDR3 nucleotides: TGTGCCATCAGTGACCCCGGGGGGTCAGGAGGTGAAAAACTGTTTTTT.

The chain joins TRBV7-9 to TRBJ2-3, with a tentative D call TRBD1 (6 bases). The ends were cut back, 5 bases at V and 4 bases at J, with 19 bases in the middle. The CDR3 covers 16 residues. Germline-derived CDR1 and CDR2 are SEHNR and FQNEAQ (reference sequence). The CDR3: CASSARQARGADTQYF. DNA of the CDR3: TGTGCCAGCAGCGCCCGACAGGCTCGGGGCGCAGATACGCAGTATTTT.

This chain connects TRBV6-5 to TRBJ2-1, with D possibly matching TRBD2 (7 bases). This CDR3 is 15 amino acids long. Germline-derived CDR1 and CDR2 are MNHEY and SVGAGI. V was shortened by 2 bases and J by 4 bases, with 12 bases between the two germline ends. CDR3 residues: CASSYPGGPYNEQFF. CDR3 sequence (DNA): TGTGCCAGCAGTTACCCCGGGGGGCCTTACAATGAGCAGTTCTTC.

DNA for the CDR3: TGCAGTGCTAGCGCTGAGGGCAAGTACTTC. This encodes CSASAEGKYF. The chain recombines TRBV20-1 with TRBJ2-7, with D possibly matching TRBD2 (5 bases). The V end lost 3 bases, the J end lost 11 bases, and 11 bases lay between the germline ends. Germline V CDR1 and CDR2: DFQATT, SNEGSKA (reference sequence). The CDR3 has 10 amino acids.

This chain connects TRBV5-1 to TRBJ2-3; 8 nucleotides line up with TRBD2. The CDR3 consists of 15 residues. Germline lookup yields CDR1 SGHRS and CDR2 YFSETQ. The V gene end was trimmed by 5 bases and the J gene end by 2 bases; junction bases not matched to a gene: 7. This chain's CDR3 is CASRPSGGLTDTQYF. The CDR3 DNA follows: TGCGCCAGCAGACCCAGCGGGGGCCTCACAGATACGCAGTATTTT.